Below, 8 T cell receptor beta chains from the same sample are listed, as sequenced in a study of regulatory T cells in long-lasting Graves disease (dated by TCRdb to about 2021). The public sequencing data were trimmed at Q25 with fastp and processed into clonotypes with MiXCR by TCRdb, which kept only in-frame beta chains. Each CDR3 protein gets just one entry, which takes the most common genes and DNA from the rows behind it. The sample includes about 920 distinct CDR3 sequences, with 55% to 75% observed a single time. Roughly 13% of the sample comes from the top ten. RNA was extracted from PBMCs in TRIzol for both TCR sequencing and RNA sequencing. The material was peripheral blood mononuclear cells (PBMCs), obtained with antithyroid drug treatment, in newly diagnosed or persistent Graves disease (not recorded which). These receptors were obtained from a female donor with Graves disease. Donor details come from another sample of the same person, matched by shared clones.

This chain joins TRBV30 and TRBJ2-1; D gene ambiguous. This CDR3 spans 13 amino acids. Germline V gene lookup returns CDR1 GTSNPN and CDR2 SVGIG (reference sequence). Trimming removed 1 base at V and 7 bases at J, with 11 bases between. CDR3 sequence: CAWSAPPPNEQFF. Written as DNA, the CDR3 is TGTGCCTGGAGTGCCCCCCCACCTAATGAGCAGTTCTTC.

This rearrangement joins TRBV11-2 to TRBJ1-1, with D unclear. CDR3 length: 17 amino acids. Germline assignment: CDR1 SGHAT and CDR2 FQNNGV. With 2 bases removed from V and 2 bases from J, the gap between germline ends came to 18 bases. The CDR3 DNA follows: TGTGCCAGCAGCTTACTGGCTCGCGGACTGGAAAACACTGAAGCTTTCTTT. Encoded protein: CASSLLARGLENTEAFF. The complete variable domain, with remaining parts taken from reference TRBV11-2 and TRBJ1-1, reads EAGVAQSPRYKIIEKRQSVAFWCNPISGHATLYWYQQILGQGPKLLIQFQNNGVVDDSQLPKDRFSAERLKGVDSTLKIQPAKLEDSAVYLCASSLLARGLENTEAFFGQGTRLTVV.

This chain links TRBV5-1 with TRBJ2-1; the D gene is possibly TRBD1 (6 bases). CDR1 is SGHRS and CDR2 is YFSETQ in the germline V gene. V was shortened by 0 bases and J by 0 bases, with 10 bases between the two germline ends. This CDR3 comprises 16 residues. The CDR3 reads CASSLGGHRSYNEQFF. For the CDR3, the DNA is TGCGCCAGCAGCTTGGGGGGACACCGCTCCTACAATGAGCAGTTCTTC.

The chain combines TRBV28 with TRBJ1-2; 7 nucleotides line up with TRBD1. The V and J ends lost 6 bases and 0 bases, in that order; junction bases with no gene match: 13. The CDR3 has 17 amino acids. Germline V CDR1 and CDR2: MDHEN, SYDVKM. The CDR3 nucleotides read TGTGCCAGCAGCTCACACCTCTCCGGGACAGCTAACTATGGCTACACCTTC. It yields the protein CASSSHLSGTANYGYTF.

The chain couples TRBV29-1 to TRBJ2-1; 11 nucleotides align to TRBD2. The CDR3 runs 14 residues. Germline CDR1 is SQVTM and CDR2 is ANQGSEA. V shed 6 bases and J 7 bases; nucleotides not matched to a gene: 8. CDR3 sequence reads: CSVPTSGAANEQFF. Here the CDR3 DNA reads TGCAGCGTCCCGACTAGCGGGGCTGCAAATGAGCAGTTCTTC.

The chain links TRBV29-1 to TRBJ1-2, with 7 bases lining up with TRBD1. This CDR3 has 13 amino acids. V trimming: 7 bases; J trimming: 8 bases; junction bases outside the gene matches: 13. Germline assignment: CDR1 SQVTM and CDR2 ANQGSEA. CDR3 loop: CSARQGEDLGYTF. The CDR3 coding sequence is TGCAGCGCCAGACAGGGTGAAGATTTGGGCTACACCTTC.

CDR3 sequence: CASSLTGESPLHF. CDR3 bases: TGTGCCAGCAGCCTAACAGGGGAATCACCCCTCCACTTT. This chain links TRBV7-2 with TRBJ1-6; TRBD1 aligns across 7 bases. This CDR3 is built from 13 residues. Germline V lookup: CDR1 SGHTA, CDR2 FQGNSA. V gave up 5 bases and J gave up 10 bases; unmatched junction bases: 5.

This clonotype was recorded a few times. CDR3 loop: CASSLAVEHYNEQFF. Written as DNA, the CDR3 is TGTGCCAGCAGCTTAGCGGTGGAACATTACAATGAGCAGTTCTTC. This chain uses TRBV7-2 with TRBJ2-1, with D unclear. This CDR3 is built from 15 residues. V lost 0 bases and J lost 4, with 10 bases in between. Germline V lookup: CDR1 SGHTA, CDR2 FQGNSA. The full variable domain, with the rest looked up from reference TRBV7-2 and TRBJ2-1, is GAGVSQSPSNKVTEKGKDVELRCDPISGHTALYWYRQSLGQGLEFLIYFQGNSAPDKSGLPSDRFSAERTGGSVSTLTIQRTQQEDSAVYLCASSLAVEHYNEQFFGPGTRLTVL.